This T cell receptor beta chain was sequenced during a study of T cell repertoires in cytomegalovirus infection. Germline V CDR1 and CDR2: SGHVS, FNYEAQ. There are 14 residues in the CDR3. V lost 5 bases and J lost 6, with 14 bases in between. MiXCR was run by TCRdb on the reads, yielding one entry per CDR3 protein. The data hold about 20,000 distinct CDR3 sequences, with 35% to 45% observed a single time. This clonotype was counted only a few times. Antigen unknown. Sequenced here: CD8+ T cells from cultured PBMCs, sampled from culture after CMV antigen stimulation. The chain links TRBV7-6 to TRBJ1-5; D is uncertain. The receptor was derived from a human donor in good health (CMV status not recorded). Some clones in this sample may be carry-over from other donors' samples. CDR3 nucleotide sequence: TGTGCCAGCAGCCCCGAAACGCTCGGTCAGCCCCAGCATTTT. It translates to CASSPETLGQPQHF.